This T cell receptor (beta chain) was obtained from a study of beta chain features in type 1 diabetes. General study results and limits: A possible short-template PCR bias applies equally to patients and controls. Researchers report that Type 1 diabetes patients had moderately but significantly shorter TCRB CDR3s across all four CD4+ subsets. Healthy donors had naive, central memory and Treg TCRB repertoires that appeared less similar than those seen among patients.

About this clone itself: Its target is unknown.

cDNA synthesis used the whole RNA isolate, giving expressed TCRB sequences. TCRdb's copy holds only in-frame clones and misses some; the assay was immunoSEQ multiplex PCR. The data hold under 400,000 clones, with over 10% observed a single time. Germline V gene data show CDR1 as SGDLS and CDR2 as YYNGEE. The ends lost 6 bases at V and 6 bases at J; junction bases unmatched: 9. The CDR3 covers 14 residues. Every donor provided one heparinised blood draw, which averaged around 110 mL. V and J are TRBV9 and TRBJ2-1; 7 nucleotides agree with TRBD1. This TCR derives from a woman aged 18-29 years with type 1 diabetes. The source material was naive CD4+ T cells from blood. In DNA form, the CDR3 reads TGTGCCAGCACCGGGGACAGTGGGTTCAATGAGCAGTTCTTC. Its protein is CASTGDSGFNEQFF.